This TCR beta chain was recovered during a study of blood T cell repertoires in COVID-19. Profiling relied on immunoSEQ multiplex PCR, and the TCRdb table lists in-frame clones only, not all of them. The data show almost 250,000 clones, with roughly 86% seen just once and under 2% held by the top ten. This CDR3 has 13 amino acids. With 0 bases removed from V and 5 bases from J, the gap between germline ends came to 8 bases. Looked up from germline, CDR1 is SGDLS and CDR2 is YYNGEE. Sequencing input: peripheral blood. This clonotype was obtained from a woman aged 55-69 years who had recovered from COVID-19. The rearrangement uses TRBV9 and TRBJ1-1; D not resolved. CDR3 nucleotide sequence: TGTGCCAGCAGCGTAGCTCCGGGAACTGAAGCTTTCTTT. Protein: CASSVAPGTEAFF.